A single sample gave rise to the 5 T cell receptor beta chains below, sequenced in a study of T cells in Graves' hyperthyroidism and ophthalmopathy. There were TCR beta CDR3 regions amplified from RNA transcripts. The TCR CDR3 was amplified in a first-round RT-PCR using the HTBI primer set. From the multiplex PCR reads, TCRdb called clonotypes with MiXCR, one entry per CDR3 protein. Here the sample spans about 560,000 distinct CDR3 sequences, 14% being singletons. The sequenced material came from blood. The receptor source for this set is a woman aged 40 to 50 with Graves' hyperthyroidism.

The chain is built from TRBV7-6 and TRBJ2-3; 15 nucleotides agree with TRBD2. Germline lookup yields CDR1 SGHVS and CDR2 FNYEAQ. Losses at the gene ends were 4 bases for V and 1 base for J; bases not matched to a gene: 9. The CDR3 runs 19 residues. Written as DNA, the CDR3 is TGTGCCAGCAGCTCATCGGGACTAGCGGGAGGAAAGGGCACAGATACGCAGTATTTT. This translates into CASSSSGLAGGKGTDTQYF.

This clonotype was seen only a few times. The chain couples TRBV28 to TRBJ1-4; 8 positions match TRBD1. The CDR3 has 15 amino acids. Trimming at V came to 4 bases and at J to 7 bases, leaving 8 bases not matched to a gene. The germline gives CDR1 MDHEN, CDR2 SYDVKM. The CDR3 DNA reads as TGTGCCAGCAGTTCCCGGACAGGGATCGGTGAAAAACTGTTTTTT. Encoded protein: CASSSRTGIGEKLFF. Complete variable domain (other parts from reference TRBV28 and TRBJ1-4): DVKVTQSSRYLVKRTGEKVFLECVQDMDHENMFWYRQDPGLGLRLIYFSYDVKMKEKGDIPEGYSVSREKKERFSLILESASTNQTSMYLCASSSRTGIGEKLFFGSGTQLSVL.

The rearrangement links TRBV20-1 to TRBJ2-2, with no clear D. The V gene's germline CDR1 is DFQATT and CDR2 SNEGSKA (reference sequence). The CDR3 runs 14 residues. Trimming cost V 6 bases and J 0 bases, with 11 bases left between them. The chain's CDR3 is CSAKQNSNTGELFF. As DNA, the CDR3 is TGCAGTGCGAAACAGAATTCGAACACCGGGGAGCTGTTTTTT.

J is TRBJ2-3 and V is TRBV15; D possibly corresponds to TRBD2 (5 bases). The germline gives CDR1 LNHNV, CDR2 YYDKDF (reference sequence). Trimming removed 0 bases at V and 2 bases at J, with 12 bases between. The CDR3 runs to 16 residues. The CDR3 sequence: CATSRDPRAYTDTQYF. The CDR3 DNA is TGTGCCACCAGCAGAGATCCGAGGGCCTACACAGATACGCAGTATTTT. Combining the CDR3 with reference TRBV15 and TRBJ2-3 gives the whole variable domain DAMVIQNPRYQVTQFGKPVTLSCSQTLNHNVMYWYQQKSSQAPKLLFHYYDKDFNNEADTPDNFQSRRPNTSFCFLDIRSPGLGDTAMYLCATSRDPRAYTDTQYFGPGTRLTVL.

This clonotype was counted at least ten times. The CDR3 region has the DNA TGTGCCAGTAGTCCGACTAGCGGTGGCACAGATACGCAGTATTTT. It encodes CASSPTSGGTDTQYF. This rearrangement joins TRBV19 to TRBJ2-3; 9 bases match TRBD2. Germline CDR1 reads LNHDA; CDR2 reads SQIVND (reference sequence). J lost 1 base, V lost 5 bases, and 4 bases had no gene match. This CDR3 is 15 amino acids long.